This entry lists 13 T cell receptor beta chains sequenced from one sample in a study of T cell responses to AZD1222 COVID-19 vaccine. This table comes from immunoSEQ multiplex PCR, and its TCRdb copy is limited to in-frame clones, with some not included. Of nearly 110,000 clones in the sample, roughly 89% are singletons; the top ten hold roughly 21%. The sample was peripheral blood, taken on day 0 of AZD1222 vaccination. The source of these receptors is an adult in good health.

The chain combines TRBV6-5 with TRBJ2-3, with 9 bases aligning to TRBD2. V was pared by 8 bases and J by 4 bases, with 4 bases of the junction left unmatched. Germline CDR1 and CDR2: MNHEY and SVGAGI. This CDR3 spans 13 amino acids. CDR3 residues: CASCQRGADTQYF. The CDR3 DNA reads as TGTGCCAGCTGCCAGCGGGGGGCAGATACGCAGTATTTT.

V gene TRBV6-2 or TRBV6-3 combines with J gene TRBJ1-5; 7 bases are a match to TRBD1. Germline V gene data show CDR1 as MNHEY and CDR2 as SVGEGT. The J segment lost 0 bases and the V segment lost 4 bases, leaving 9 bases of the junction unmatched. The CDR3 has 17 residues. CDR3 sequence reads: CASSSTGRVYSNQPQHF. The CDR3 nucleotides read TGTGCCAGCAGTTCGACAGGGAGGGTGTATAGCAATCAGCCCCAGCATTTT.

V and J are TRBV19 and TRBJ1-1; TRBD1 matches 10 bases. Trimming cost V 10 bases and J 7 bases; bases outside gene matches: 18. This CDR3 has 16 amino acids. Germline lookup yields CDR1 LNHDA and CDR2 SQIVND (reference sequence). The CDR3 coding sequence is TGTGCCACTACTCCTGGGACAGGGGCCGTTAGTAGTGAAGCTTTCTTT. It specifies CATTPGTGAVSSEAFF.

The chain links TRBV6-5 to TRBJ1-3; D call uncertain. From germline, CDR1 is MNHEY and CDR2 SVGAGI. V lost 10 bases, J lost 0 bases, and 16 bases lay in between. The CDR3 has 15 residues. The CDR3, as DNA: TGTGCCACAAGTTTATCGGGGAGCTCTGGAAACACCATATATTTT. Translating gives CATSLSGSSGNTIYF.

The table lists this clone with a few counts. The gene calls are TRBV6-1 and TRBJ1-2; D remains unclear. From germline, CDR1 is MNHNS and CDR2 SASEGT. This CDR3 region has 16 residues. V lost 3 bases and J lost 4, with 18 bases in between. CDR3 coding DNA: TGTGCCAGCAGTGATCCAGGAGGCTCGATCGGCTATGGCTACACCTTC. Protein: CASSDPGGSIGYGYTF.

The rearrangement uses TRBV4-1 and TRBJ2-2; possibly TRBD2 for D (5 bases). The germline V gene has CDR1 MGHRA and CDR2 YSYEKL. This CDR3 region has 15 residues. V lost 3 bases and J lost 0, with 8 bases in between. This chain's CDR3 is CASSQEDSNTGELFF. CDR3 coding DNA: TGCGCCAGCAGCCAGGAGGACTCGAACACCGGGGAGCTGTTTTTT.

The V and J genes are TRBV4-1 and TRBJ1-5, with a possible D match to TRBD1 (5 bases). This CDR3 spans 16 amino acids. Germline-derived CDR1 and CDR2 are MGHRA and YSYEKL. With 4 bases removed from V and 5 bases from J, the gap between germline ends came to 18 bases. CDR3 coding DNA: TGCGCCAGCAGCCGAGACCGGGACCCGGGGGATCAGCCCCAGCATTTT. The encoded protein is CASSRDRDPGDQPQHF.

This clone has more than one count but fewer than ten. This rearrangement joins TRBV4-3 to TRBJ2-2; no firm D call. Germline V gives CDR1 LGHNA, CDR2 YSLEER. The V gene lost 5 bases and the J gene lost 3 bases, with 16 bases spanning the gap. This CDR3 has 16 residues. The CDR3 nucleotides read TGCGCCAGCAGCGACCGCTATGGCCCTCACACCGGGGAGCTGTTTTTT. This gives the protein CASSDRYGPHTGELFF.

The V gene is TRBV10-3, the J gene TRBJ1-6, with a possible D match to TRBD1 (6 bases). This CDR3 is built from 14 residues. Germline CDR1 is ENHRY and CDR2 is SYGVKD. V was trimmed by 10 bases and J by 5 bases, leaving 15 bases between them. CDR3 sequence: CATGRTENNSPLHF. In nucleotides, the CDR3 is TGTGCCACGGGGAGGACAGAGAATAATTCACCCCTCCACTTT.

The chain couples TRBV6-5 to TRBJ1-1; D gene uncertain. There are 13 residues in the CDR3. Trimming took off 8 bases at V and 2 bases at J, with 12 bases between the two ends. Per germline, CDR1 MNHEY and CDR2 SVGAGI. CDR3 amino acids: CASRIGPNTEAFF. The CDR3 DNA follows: TGTGCCAGCCGAATAGGGCCTAACACTGAAGCTTTCTTT.

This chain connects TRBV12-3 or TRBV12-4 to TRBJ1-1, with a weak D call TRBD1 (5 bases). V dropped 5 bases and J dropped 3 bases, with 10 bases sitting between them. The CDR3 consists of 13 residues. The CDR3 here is CASSLGGDTEAFF. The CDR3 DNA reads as TGTGCCAGCAGTCTGGGGGGGGACACTGAAGCTTTCTTT.

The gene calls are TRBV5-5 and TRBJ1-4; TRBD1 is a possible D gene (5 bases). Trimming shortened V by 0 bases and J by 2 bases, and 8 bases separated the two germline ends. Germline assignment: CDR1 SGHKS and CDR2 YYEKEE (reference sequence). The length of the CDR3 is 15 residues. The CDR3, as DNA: TGTGCCAGCAGCTTGGAGGGGCTTACTAATGAAAAACTGTTTTTT. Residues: CASSLEGLTNEKLFF.

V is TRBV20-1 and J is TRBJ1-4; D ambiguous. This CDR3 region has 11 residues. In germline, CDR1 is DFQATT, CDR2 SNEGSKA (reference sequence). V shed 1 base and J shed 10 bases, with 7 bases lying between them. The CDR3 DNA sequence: TGCAGTGCTAGAGTCTTGGGAAAACTGTTTTTT. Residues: CSARVLGKLFF.